The rows below give T cell receptor beta chains drawn from one sample of a study of identical twins. TCRdb analysed the 5' RACE reads with MiXCR anew, one entry per CDR3 protein. Of roughly 1.6 million distinct CDR3 sequences listed, roughly 35% are singletons. Sequences were obtained from cord blood. The receptors originated from a newborn girl in good health. The CDR3 runs from the conserved cysteine through the conserved F or W. The order of the fields is D gene, clone size, J gene, V gene, CDR3 DNA, CDR3 protein. D genes are given only for firm matches. A row's size may be missing; if present it is once, few, many or a size class.

TRBD2 NA TRBJ2-3 TRBV6-2/TRBV6-3 TGTGCCATCCGGACTAGCGGGCTCACAGATACGCAGTATTTT CAIRTSGLTDTQYF
NA NA TRBJ1-2 TRBV6-5 TGTGCCAGCAGTTACCCGACAGGCCCACCTAACTATGGCTACACCTTC CASSYPTGPPNYGYTF
NA few TRBJ2-7 TRBV11-2 TGTGCCAGCAGCTTATTGCACGGGGGCACCTCTTACGAGCAGTACTTC CASSLLHGGTSYEQYF
NA few TRBJ2-7 TRBV5-1 TGCGCCAGCAGCTTCCCAACCTCGCGGGTCGGCTCCTACGAGCAGTACTTC CASSFPTSRVGSYEQYF
TRBD2 many TRBJ2-3 TRBV12-3/TRBV12-4 TGTGCCAGCAGCTTTGGGACTAGTGCGGATACGCAGTATTTT CASSFGTSADTQYF
TRBD2 NA TRBJ2-4 TRBV3-1 TGTGCCAGCAGCCAACCGGGACTAGCGGGAAAAAACATTCAGTACTTC CASSQPGLAGKNIQYF
NA many TRBJ2-7 TRBV4-1 TGCGCCAGCAGCCAAGATATTGGCCGTTCCTACGAGCAGTACTTC CASSQDIGRSYEQYF
NA NA TRBJ2-5 TRBV5-1 TGCGCCGGCAGCCGTGGAGACAGGCTAGACAATGAGCAGTACTTC CAGSRGDRLDNEQYF
TRBD2 few TRBJ2-1 TRBV15 TGTGCCACCAGCAAACTAGCGGGAGTGTACCCCAACTACAATGAGCAGTTCTTC CATSKLAGVYPNYNEQFF
TRBD2 NA TRBJ2-7 TRBV20-1 TGCAGTGCTGGAGCGGGACCCTATTACGAGCAGTACTTC CSAGAGPYYEQYF
NA NA TRBJ1-2 TRBV24-1 TGTGCCACCAGTGATTTGACAGGGAAAAACTATGGCTACACCTTC CATSDLTGKNYGYTF
NA NA TRBJ2-5 TRBV4-1 TGCGCCAGCAGCCGCCTACCAGGAGATGAGCAGTACTTC CASSRLPGDEQYF
NA many TRBJ2-3 TRBV29-1 TGCAGCTCCCTAATACAGGGCAGCACAGATACGCAGTATTTT CSSLIQGSTDTQYF
NA NA TRBJ2-1 TRBV5-1 TGCGCCAGCAGCTTGGCGACGTGGTCCCGGTTTTACAATGAGCAGTTCTTC CASSLATWSRFYNEQFF
TRBD1 few TRBJ2-4 TRBV7-9 TGTGCCAGCAGCTTAGGGACAGGAGTCAAAAACATTCAGTACTTC CASSLGTGVKNIQYF
TRBD1 few TRBJ1-5 TRBV6-6 TGTGCCAGCAGTTGGGACAGGGCAAATCAGCCCCAGCATTTT CASSWDRANQPQHF
TRBD1 NA TRBJ1-5 TRBV27 TGTGCCAGCAGACCGGGACAGGGCGGTGGAAGCAATCAGCCCCAGCATTTT CASRPGQGGGSNQPQHF
NA once TRBJ1-2 TRBV4-2 TGTGCCAGCAGCCAAGAAGGTGGGGACCCCCGCAGCTATGGCTACACCTTC CASSQEGGDPRSYGYTF
NA few TRBJ2-4 TRBV4-1 TGCGCCAGCAGCCAAGATCCAGCCAAAAACATTCAGTACTTC CASSQDPAKNIQYF
TRBD1 NA TRBJ2-7 TRBV5-1 TGCGCCAGCAGCTTAATGACAGGGGACTCCTACGAGCAGTACTTC CASSLMTGDSYEQYF
NA NA TRBJ2-7 TRBV6-6 TGTGCCAGCAGTTACCACAAGGTCCGGGAGCAGTACTTC CASSYHKVREQYF
NA NA TRBJ1-1 TRBV5-6 TGTGCCAGCAGCCCGCTGCAGGGACTTCCTGAAGCTTTCTTT CASSPLQGLPEAFF
NA many TRBJ1-4 TRBV10-3 TGTGCCATCAGTGAGCCGCGTGAAAAACTGTTTTTT CAISEPREKLFF
NA few TRBJ2-3 TRBV11-2 TGTGCCAGCAGCTTAGTGACTACTAGCACAGATACGCAGTATTTT CASSLVTTSTDTQYF
NA few TRBJ2-4 TRBV15 TGTGCCACCAGCAGAGTACTCAGTCCCCCCAAAAACATTCAGTACTTC CATSRVLSPPKNIQYF
TRBD2 NA TRBJ2-7 TRBV5-4 TGTGCCAGCAGCTTGCGGGGGGTAAGCGACGAGCAGTACTTC CASSLRGVSDEQYF
NA NA TRBJ1-1 TRBV21-1 TGTGCCAGCAGCAACAGACAGGCCCTCGTATCTTTCTTT CASSNRQALVSFF
NA few TRBJ2-7 TRBV20-1 TGCAGTGCTAGAGAAGGAGGCCTCTACGAGCAGTACTTC CSAREGGLYEQYF
TRBD2 NA TRBJ2-7 TRBV11-2 TGTGCCAGCAGAACCCAGCGGGGGGGCTCCTACAATGAGCAGTACTTC CASRTQRGGSYNEQYF
NA NA TRBJ1-2 TRBV6-1 TGTGCCAGCGTAATCATGACAGCTAACTATGGCTACACCTTC CASVIMTANYGYTF
NA NA TRBJ2-4 TRBV6-1 TGTGCCAGCAGGGACAAAACGGCCAAAAACATTCAGTACTTC CASRDKTAKNIQYF
NA NA TRBJ1-6 TRBV20-1 TGCAGTGCGGGGATACGGGGCACGATGAAAGGCCCCCTCCACTTT CSAGIRGTMKGPLHF
NA NA TRBJ2-7 TRBV6-2/TRBV6-3 TGTGCCAGCAGCCCGGACTGGTTCTCCTACGAGCAGTACTTC CASSPDWFSYEQYF
TRBD2 NA TRBJ2-5 TRBV7-2 TGTGCCAGCAGCTTAGCCCATCCCCCGGCGGGAGTTAAGTACTTC CASSLAHPPAGVKYF
NA NA TRBJ1-4 TRBV5-6 TGTGCCAGCAGCTTCGGGGGCAATGAAAAACTGTTTTTT CASSFGGNEKLFF
NA NA TRBJ2-1 TRBV6-6 TGTGCCAGCCACTGGACGGCCGACAATGAGCAGTTCTTC CASHWTADNEQFF
TRBD2 few TRBJ2-1 TRBV7-2 TGTGCCAGCAGCTTACAAGCGGGAGACCCCTATGAGCAGTTCTTC CASSLQAGDPYEQFF